Sequencing of this TCR beta chain was carried out in a study of PD-L1 blockade in urothelial cancer. Data came from immunoSEQ multiplex PCR; TCRdb stores just in-frame clones and leaves some out. The sample contains 75,000 to 95,000 clones, 70% to 90% of which appear only once. CDR3 length: 14 residues. Trimming removed 3 bases at V and 11 bases at J, with 19 bases between. The germline CDR1 and CDR2 sequences are MDHEN and SYDVKM. Stated time point: pretreatment peripheral blood. Metastatic or locally advanced urothelial carcinoma was present in the patients. Specimen: PBMCs, collected around atezolizumab (anti-PD-L1) treatment. This receptor was taken from a man aged 35 to 55 with urothelial cancer. V gene TRBV28 combines with J gene TRBJ1-2, with a weak D call TRBD1 (5 bases). For the CDR3, the DNA is TGTGCCAGCAGTTTGGGGCGGATCTCTCTGGGGTACACCTTC. It specifies CASSLGRISLGYTF.